The T cell receptor (beta chain) under discussion was sequenced for a study of T cell responses to AZD1222 COVID-19 vaccine. Sequencing was performed with immunoSEQ multiplex PCR; in TCRdb, only in-frame clones are kept and a portion is missing. The profile shows over 150,000 clones, 85% to 95% of them singletons. There are a few counts of this clone. The length of the CDR3 is 15 residues. V was pared by 0 bases and J by 0 bases, with 9 bases between. CDR1 is SGDLS, CDR2 YYNGEE, per germline. This clonotype was sampled from an adult who received the MenACWY meningococcal vaccine as a control. V and J are TRBV9 and TRBJ1-1; D might be TRBD1 (6 bases). The material sequenced was peripheral blood, taken 28 days after the second dose of the MenACWY control vaccine. CDR3 in amino acids: CASSVVGQLNTEAFF. Here the CDR3 DNA reads TGTGCCAGCAGCGTAGTCGGACAGCTGAACACTGAAGCTTTCTTT.